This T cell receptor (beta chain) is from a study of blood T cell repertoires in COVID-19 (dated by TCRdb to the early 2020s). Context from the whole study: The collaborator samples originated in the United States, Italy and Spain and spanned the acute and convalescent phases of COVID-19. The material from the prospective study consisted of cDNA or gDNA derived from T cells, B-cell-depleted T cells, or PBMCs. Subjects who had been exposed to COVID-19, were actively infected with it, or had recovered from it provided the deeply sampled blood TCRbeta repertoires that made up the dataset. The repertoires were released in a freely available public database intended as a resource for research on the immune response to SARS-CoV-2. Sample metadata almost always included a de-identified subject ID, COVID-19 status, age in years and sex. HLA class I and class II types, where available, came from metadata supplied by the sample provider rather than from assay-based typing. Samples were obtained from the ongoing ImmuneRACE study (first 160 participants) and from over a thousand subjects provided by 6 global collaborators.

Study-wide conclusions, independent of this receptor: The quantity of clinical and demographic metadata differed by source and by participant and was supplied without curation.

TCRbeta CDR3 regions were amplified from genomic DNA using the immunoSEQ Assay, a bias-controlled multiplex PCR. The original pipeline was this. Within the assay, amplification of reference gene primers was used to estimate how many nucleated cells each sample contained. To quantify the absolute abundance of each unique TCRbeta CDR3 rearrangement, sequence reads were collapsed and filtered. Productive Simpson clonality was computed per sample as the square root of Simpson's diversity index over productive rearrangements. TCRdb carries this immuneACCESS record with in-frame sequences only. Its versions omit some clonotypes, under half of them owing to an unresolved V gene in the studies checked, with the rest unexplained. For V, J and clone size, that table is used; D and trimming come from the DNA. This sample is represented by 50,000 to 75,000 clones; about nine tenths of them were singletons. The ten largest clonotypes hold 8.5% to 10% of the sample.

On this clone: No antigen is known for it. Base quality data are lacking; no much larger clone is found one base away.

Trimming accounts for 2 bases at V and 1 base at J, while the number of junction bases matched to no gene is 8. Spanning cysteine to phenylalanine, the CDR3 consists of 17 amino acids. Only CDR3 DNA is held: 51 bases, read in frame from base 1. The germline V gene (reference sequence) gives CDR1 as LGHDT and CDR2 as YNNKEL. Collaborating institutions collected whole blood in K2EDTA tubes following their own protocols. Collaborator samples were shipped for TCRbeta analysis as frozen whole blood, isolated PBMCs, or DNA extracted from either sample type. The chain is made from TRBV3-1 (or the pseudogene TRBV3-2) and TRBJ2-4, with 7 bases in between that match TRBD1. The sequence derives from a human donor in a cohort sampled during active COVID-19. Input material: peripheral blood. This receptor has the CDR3 CASSQTQGRTAKNIQYF. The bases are TGTGCCAGCAGCCAAACACAGGGGCGAACGGCCAAAAACATTCAGTACTTC.